The clone carrying this TCR beta chain came up many times. The antigen remains unidentified. TCRdb redid the calling of the 5' RACE reads with MiXCR, one entry per CDR3 protein. This sample has fewer than 550,000 distinct CDR3 sequences, with approximately 14% found just once. This sample was taken from a study of identical twins. Notes on the study in general: Out-of-frame alpha sequences common to twins exhibited a surplus of low generation probability.

V lost 7 bases, J lost 5 bases, and 2 bases stayed unmatched. Germline CDR1 is SNHLY and CDR2 is FYNNEI. The CDR3 is made up of 12 amino acids. The sample was also linked to a second study, of yellow fever vaccine responses in identical twins.

The sample was CD4+ T cells sorted from blood. This chain joins TRBV2 and TRBJ2-1; TRBD2 matches at 7 bases. The sequence derives from a woman under 30 in good health. CDR3 coding DNA: TGTGCCAGCAAGCGGGAAAACAATGAGCAGTTCTTC. Amino acid sequence: CASKRENNEQFF.